The T cell receptor beta chain described here comes from a study of radiotherapy plus CTLA-4 blockade in lung cancer. Study information: Among all patients, around 19% showed objective responses, while roughly 28% had disease control.

TCRdb's table, derived via immunoSEQ multiplex PCR, lists solely in-frame clones and lacks some. The sample yields around 42,000 clones, approximately 62% seen once. With 7 bases removed from V and 4 bases from J, the gap between germline ends came to 8 bases. This CDR3 has 12 amino acids. Looked up from germline, CDR1 is SGHRS and CDR2 is YFSETQ. Sequencing used peripheral blood, obtained from a patient treated with radiotherapy plus ipilimumab. The chain employs TRBV5-1 and TRBJ1-4, with D tentatively TRBD1 (5 bases). The TCR comes from a human donor with non-small cell lung cancer who had a partial response to radiotherapy plus ipilimumab. CDR3 amino acids: CASRGGNEKLFF. DNA for the CDR3: TGCGCCAGCCGGGGGGGTAATGAAAAACTGTTTTTT.